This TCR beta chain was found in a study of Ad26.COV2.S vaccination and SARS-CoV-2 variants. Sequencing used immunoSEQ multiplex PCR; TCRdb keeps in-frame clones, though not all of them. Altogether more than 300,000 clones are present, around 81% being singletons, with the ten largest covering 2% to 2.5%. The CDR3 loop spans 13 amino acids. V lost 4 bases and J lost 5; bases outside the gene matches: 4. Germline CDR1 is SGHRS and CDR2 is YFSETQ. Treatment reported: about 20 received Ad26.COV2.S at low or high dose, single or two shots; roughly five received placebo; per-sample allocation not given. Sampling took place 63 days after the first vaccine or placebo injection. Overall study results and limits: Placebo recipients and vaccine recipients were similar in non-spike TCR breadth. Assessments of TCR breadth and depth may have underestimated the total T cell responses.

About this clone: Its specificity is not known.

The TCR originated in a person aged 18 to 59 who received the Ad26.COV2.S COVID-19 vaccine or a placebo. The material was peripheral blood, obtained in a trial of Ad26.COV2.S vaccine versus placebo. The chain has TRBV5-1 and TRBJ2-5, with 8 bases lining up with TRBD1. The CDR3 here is CASSLRQGETQYF. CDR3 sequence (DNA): TGCGCCAGCAGCCTTAGACAGGGGGAGACCCAGTACTTC.